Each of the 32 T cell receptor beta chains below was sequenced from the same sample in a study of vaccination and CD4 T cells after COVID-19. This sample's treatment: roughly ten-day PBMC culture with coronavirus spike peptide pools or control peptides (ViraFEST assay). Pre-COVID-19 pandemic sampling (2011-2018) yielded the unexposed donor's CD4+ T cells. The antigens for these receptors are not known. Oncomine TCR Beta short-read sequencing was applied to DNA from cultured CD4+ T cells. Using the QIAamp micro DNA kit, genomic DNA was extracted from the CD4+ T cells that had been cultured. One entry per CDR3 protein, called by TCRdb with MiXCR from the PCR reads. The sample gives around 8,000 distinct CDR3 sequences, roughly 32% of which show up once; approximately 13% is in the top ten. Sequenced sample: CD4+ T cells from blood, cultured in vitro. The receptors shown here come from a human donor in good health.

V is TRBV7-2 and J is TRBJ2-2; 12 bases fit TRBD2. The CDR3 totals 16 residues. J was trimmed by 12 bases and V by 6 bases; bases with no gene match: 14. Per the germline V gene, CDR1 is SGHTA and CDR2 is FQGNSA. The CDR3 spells CASSSSRGLAGRKLFF. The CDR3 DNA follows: TGTGCCAGCAGTTCCTCCCGGGGACTAGCGGGCAGGAAGCTGTTTTTT.

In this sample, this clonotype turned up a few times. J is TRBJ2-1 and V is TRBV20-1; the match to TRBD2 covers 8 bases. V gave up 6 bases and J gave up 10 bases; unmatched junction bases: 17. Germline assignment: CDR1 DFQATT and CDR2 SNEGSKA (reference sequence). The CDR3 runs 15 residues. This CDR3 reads CSAEARTGRAREQFF. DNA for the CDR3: TGCAGTGCCGAAGCCCGAACCGGGAGGGCCCGGGAGCAGTTCTTC.

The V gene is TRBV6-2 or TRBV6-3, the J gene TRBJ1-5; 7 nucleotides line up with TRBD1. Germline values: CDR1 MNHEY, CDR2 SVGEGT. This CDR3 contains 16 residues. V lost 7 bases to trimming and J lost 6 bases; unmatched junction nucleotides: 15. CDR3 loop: CASKHNRDSPAQPQHF. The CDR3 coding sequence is TGTGCCAGCAAGCACAACCGGGACAGTCCCGCTCAGCCCCAGCATTTT.

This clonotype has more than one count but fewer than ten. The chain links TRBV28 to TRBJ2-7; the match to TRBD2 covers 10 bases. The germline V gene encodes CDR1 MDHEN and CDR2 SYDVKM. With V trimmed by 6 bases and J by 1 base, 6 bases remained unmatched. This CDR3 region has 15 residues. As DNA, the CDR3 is TGTGCCAGCAGCTCAGCGGGAGGGCCTTCCTACGAGCAGTACTTC. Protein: CASSSAGGPSYEQYF.

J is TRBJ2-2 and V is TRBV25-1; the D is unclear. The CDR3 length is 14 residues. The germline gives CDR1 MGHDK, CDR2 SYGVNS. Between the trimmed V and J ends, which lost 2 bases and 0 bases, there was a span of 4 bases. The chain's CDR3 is CASSENANTGELFF. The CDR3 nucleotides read TGTGCCAGCAGTGAAAATGCGAACACCGGGGAGCTGTTTTTT.

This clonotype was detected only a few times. The CDR3 DNA sequence: TGTGCCAGTAGACAGGGTCAGGATTCACCCCTCCACTTT. It codes for CASRQGQDSPLHF. The chain links TRBV6-1 to TRBJ1-6, with TRBD1 matching 7 bases. From germline, CDR1 is MNHNS and CDR2 SASEGT. The J segment lost 8 bases and the V segment lost 9 bases, leaving 7 bases of the junction unmatched. The CDR3 is 13 amino acids.

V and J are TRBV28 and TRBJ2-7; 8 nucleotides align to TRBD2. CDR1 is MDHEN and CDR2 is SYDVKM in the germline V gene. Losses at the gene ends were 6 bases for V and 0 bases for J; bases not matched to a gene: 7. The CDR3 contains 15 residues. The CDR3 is CASRSHSGNSYEQYF. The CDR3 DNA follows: TGTGCCAGCAGATCTCATAGCGGGAACTCCTACGAGCAGTACTTC.

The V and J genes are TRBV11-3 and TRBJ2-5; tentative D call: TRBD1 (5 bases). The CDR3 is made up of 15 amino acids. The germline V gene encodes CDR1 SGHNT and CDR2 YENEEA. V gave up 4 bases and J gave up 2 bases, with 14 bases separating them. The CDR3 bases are TGTGCCAGCAGCTCAGGACGGACATCACAAGAGACCCAGTACTTC. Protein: CASSSGRTSQETQYF.

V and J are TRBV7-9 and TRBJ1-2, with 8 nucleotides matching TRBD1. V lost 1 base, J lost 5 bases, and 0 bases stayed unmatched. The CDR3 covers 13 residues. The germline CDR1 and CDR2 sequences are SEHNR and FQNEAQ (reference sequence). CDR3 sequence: CASSLGQGYGYTF. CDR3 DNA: TGTGCCAGCAGCTTAGGACAGGGGTATGGCTACACCTTC. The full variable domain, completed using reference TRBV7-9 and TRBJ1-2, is DTGVSQNPRHKITKRGQNVTFRCDPISEHNRLYWYRQTLGQGPEFLTYFQNEAQLEKSRLLSDRFSAERPKGSFSTLEIQRTEQGDSAMYLCASSLGQGYGYTFGSGTRLTVV.

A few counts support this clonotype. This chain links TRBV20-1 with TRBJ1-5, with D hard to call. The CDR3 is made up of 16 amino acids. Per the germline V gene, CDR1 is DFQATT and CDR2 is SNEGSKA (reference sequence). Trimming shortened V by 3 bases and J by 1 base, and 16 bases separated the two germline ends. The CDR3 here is CSASRPGAESNQPQHF. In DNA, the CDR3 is TGCAGTGCTAGTAGGCCGGGCGCCGAAAGCAATCAGCCCCAGCATTTT.

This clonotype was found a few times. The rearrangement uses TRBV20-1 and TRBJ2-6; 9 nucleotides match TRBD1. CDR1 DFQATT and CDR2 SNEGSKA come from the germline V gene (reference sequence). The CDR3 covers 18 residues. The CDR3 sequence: CSPIGGTGMSSGANVLTF. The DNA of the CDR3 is TGCAGCCCCATTGGCGGGACAGGGATGAGCTCTGGGGCCAACGTCCTGACTTTC.

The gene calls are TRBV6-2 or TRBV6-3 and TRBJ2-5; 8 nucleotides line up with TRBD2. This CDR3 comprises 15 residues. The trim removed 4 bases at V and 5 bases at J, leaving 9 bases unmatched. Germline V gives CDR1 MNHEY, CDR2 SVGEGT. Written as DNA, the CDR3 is TGTGCCAGCAGTTCCCTAGGAAGCGGGAGTGAGACCCAGTACTTC. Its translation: CASSSLGSGSETQYF.

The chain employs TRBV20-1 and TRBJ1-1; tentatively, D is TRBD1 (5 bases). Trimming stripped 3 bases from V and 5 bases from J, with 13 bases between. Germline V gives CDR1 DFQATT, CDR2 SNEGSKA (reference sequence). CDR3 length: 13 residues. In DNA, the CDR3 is TGCAGTGCTAGTCCGGGGGATCGGACTGAAGCTTTCTTT. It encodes CSASPGDRTEAFF.

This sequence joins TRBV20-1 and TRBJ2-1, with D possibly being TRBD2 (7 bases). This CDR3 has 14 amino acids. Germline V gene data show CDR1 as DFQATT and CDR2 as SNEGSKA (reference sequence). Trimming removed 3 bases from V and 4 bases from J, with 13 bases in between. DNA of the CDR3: TGCAGTGCTAGTCGTCGGGGGGCATACAATGAGCAGTTCTTC. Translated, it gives CSASRRGAYNEQFF.

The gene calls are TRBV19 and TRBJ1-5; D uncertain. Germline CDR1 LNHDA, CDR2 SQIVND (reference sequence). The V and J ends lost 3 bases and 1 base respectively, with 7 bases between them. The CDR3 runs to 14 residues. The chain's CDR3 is CASSMNWSNQPQHF. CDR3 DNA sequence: TGTGCCAGTAGTATGAATTGGAGCAATCAGCCCCAGCATTTT.

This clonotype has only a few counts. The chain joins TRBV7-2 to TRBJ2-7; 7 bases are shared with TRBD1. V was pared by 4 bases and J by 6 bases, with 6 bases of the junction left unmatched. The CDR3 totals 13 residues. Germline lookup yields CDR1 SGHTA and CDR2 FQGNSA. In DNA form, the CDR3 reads TGTGCCAGCAGCTCCTGGACAGGAGGCGAGCAGTACTTC. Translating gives CASSSWTGGEQYF.

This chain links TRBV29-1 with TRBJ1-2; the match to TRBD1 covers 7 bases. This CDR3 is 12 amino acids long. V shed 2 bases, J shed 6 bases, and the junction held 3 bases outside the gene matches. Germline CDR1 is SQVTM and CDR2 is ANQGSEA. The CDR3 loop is CSVELGGHGYTF. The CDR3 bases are TGCAGCGTTGAATTAGGGGGCCATGGCTACACCTTC. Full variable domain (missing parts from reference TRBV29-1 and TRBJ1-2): SAVISQKPSRDICQRGTSLTIQCQVDSQVTMMFWYRQQPGQSLTLIATANQGSEATYESGFVIDKFPISRPNLTFSTLTVSNMSPEDSSIYLCSVELGGHGYTFGSGTRLTVV.

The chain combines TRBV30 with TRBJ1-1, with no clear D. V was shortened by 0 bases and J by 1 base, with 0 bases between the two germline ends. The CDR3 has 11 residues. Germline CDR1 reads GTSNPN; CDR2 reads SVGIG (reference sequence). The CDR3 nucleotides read TGTGCCTGGAGTGTGAACACTGAAGCTTTCTTT. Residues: CAWSVNTEAFF.

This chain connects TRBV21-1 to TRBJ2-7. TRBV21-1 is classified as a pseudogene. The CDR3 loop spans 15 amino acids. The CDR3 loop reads CASSKFRRFSYEQYF. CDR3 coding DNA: TGTGCCAGCAGCAAATTTCGGCGGTTCTCCTACGAGCAGTACTTC.

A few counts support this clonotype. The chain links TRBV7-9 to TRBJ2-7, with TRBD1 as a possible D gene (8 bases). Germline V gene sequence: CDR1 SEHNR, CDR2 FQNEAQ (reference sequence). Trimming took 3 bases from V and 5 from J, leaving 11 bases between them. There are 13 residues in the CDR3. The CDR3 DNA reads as TGTGCCAGCAGCTTTACAGGGGGGGACGAGCAGTACTTC. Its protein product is CASSFTGGDEQYF.

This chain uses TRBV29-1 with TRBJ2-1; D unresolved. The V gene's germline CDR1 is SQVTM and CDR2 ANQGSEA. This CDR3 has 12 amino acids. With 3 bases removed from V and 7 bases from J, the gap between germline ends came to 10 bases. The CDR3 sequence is CSVELRRNEQFF. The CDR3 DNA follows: TGCAGCGTTGAGTTGCGCAGGAATGAGCAGTTCTTC.

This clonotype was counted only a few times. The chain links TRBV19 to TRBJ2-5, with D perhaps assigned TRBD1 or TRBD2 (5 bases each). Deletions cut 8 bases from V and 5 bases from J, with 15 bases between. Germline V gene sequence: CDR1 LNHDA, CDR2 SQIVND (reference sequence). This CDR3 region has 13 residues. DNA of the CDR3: TGTGCCAGTGGGGGACGGGGCTGGGAGACCCAGTACTTC. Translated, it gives CASGGRGWETQYF.

CDR3 protein: CSVARDTQYF. Here the CDR3 DNA reads TGCAGCGTTGCCCGGGATACGCAGTATTTT. The chain has TRBV29-1 and TRBJ2-3; no firm D call. The length of the CDR3 is 10 residues. Germline assignment: CDR1 SQVTM and CDR2 ANQGSEA. V lost 4 bases, J lost 6 bases, and 5 bases lay in between.

The CDR3 DNA sequence: TGTGCCAGCAGCTTAACAGCTAGCGGGATCGGCCCATACGAGCAGTACTTC. This encodes CASSLTASGIGPYEQYF. The V and J genes are TRBV7-3 and TRBJ2-7, with 9 bases aligning to TRBD2. V shed 0 bases and J 4 bases; nucleotides not matched to a gene: 10. This CDR3 comprises 17 residues. Germline V gives CDR1 SGHTA, CDR2 FQGTGA.

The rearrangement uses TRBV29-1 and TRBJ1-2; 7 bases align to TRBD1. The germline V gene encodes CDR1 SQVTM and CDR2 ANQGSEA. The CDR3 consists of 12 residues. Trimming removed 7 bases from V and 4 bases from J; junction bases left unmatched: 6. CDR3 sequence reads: CSATTGSYGYTF. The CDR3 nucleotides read TGCAGCGCTACGACAGGGTCCTATGGCTACACCTTC.

The CDR3 loop reads CASSFQVGETQYF. The DNA of the CDR3 is TGTGCCAGCAGCTTTCAGGTGGGGGAGACCCAGTACTTC. J is TRBJ2-5 and V is TRBV7-8; D unclear. CDR1 is SGHVS and CDR2 is FQNEAQ in the germline V gene. Deletions cut 3 bases from V and 5 bases from J, with 10 bases between. The CDR3 spans 13 residues. The full variable domain, in which reference TRBV7-8 and TRBJ2-5 provide the parts outside the CDR3, is GAGVSQSPRYKVAKRGQDVALRCDPISGHVSLFWYQQALGQGPEFLTYFQNEAQLDKSGLPSDRFFAERPEGSVSTLKIQRTQQEDSAVYLCASSFQVGETQYFGPGTRLLVL.

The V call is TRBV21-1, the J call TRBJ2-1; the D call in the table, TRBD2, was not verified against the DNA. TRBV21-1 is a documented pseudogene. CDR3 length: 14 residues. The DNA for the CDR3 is TGTGCCAGCATGCCGGGGGCCCTCTACAATGAGCAGTTCTTC. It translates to CASMPGALYNEQFF.

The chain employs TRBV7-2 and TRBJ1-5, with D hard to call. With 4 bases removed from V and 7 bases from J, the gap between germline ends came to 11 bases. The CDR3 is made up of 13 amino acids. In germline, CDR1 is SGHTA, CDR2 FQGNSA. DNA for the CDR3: TGTGCCAGCAGCTCTCACCTGGAACAGCCCCAGCATTTT. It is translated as CASSSHLEQPQHF.

The CDR3 is CASSLGLAGDSSEQFF. Here the CDR3 DNA reads TGTGCCAGCAGCCTAGGACTAGCGGGAGATAGTAGTGAGCAGTTCTTC. The chain uses TRBV7-8 and TRBJ2-1, with 13 bases aligning to TRBD2. The CDR3 is 16 residues long. The germline CDR1 and CDR2 sequences are SGHVS and FQNEAQ. The V and J ends lost 5 bases and 9 bases, in that order; junction bases with no gene match: 10.

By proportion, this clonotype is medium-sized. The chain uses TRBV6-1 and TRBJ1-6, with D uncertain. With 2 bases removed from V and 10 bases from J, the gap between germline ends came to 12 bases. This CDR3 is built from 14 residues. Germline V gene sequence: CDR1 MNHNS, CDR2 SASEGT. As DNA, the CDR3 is TGTGCCAGCAGTGAATCCCCGGGAGGATCACCCCTCCACTTT. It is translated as CASSESPGGSPLHF.

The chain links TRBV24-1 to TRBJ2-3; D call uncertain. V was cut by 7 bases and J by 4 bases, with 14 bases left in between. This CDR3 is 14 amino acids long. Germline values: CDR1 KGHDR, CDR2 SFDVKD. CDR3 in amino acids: CATRASAAADTQYF. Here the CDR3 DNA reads TGTGCCACCAGGGCAAGTGCTGCCGCAGATACGCAGTATTTT.

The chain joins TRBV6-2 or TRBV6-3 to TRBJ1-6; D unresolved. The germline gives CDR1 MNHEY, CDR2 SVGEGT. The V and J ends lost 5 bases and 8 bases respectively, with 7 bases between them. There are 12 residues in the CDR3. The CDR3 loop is CASSRVYSPLHF. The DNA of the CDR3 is TGTGCCAGCAGTCGGGTGTATTCACCCCTCCACTTT.